Listed here is a single TCR beta chain. TCRdb keeps only in-frame clones here, not all; method: immunoSEQ multiplex PCR. The data show almost 80,000 clones, approximately 84% seen once. This specimen belongs to a study of OX40 agonist ivuxolimab in advanced cancers. The CDR3 is 15 residues long. Germline loops: CDR1 ENHRY, CDR2 SYGVKD. With 0 bases removed from V and 9 bases from J, the gap between germline ends came to 12 bases. The chain uses TRBV10-3 and TRBJ1-6; D is possibly TRBD1 (5 bases). The material sequenced was CD4+ or CD8+ T cells sorted from blood, taken in a trial of the OX40 agonist ivuxolimab. This TCR came from an adult with an advanced solid tumor such as melanoma, head and neck, liver or kidney cancer. Here the CDR3 DNA reads TGTGCCATCAGTGAGTCGGGGCAGGCGAGTTCACCCCTCCACTTT. This encodes CAISESGQASSPLHF.